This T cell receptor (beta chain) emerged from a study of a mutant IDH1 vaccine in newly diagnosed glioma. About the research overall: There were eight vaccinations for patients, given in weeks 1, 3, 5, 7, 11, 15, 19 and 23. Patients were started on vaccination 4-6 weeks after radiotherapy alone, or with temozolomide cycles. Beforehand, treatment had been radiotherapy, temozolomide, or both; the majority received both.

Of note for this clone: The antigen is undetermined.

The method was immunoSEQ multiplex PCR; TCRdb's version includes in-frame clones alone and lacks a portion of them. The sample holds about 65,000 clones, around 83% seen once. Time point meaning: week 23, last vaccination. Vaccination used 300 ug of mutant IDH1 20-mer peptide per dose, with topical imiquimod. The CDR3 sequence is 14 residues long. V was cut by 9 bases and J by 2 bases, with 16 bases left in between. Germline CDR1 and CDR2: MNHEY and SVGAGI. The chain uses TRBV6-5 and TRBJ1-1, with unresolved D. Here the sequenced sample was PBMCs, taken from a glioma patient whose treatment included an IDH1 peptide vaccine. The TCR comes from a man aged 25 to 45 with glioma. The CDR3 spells CASSKKGTNTEAFF. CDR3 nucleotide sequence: TGTGCCAGTTCAAAAAAGGGTACCAACACTGAAGCTTTCTTT.